This TCR beta chain was sequenced in a study of patients and donors after allogeneic stem cell transplantation. The CDR3 covers 12 residues. Trimming took off 2 bases at V and 9 bases at J, with 8 bases between the two ends. From germline, CDR1 is MDHEN and CDR2 SYDVKM. This clonotype was seen more than once but under ten times. TCRdb recomputed calls from the RT-PCR reads with MiXCR, one row per CDR3 protein. The sample contains 390,000 or so distinct CDR3 sequences, about a sixth of which appear only once. The rearrangement links TRBV28 to TRBJ2-1; the D is unclear. The origin of this receptor is a human donor who was either an allogeneic HSCT recipient or a stem cell or donor lymphocyte infusion donor (not recorded which). It is not recorded whose cells these are; they may come from a transplant donor. Sequencing was performed on blood, either unsorted or a sorted T cell fraction (not recorded which). The CDR3 protein is CASSLTAAEQFF. The CDR3 DNA sequence: TGTGCCAGCAGTTTAACGGCGGCTGAGCAGTTCTTC. Looking up the rest from reference TRBV28 and TRBJ2-1 gives the full variable domain: DVKVTQSSRYLVKRTGEKVFLECVQDMDHENMFWYRQDPGLGLRLIYFSYDVKMKEKGDIPEGYSVSREKKERFSLILESASTNQTSMYLCASSLTAAEQFFGPGTRLTVL.